This T cell receptor beta chain was sequenced during a study of CXCR3-negative and CXCR3-positive naive CD8 T cells. Study results and limitations: TRBV-TRBJ usage was alike in naive CXCR3-negative and CXCR3-positive cells but differed in memory cells. CXCR3-positive naive cells had TRB CDR3s that were more hydrophobic than CXCR3-negative naive cells had. With CXCR3 expression partially decreased after cryopreservation, most assays relied on fresh PBMCs.

cDNA libraries for TRB were generated by 5' RACE incorporating UMI labels. TCRdb reprocessed the 5' RACE reads; each CDR3 protein has one entry and no DNA is given. This sample's clone table lists about 51,000 distinct CDR3 sequences. Naive CD8+ T cells were CD45RO-CCR7+CD27+CD95-. The CDR3 spans 19 residues. The germline V gene has CDR1 SGDLS and CDR2 YYNGEE. Concerning this clonotype itself: Its antigen is unidentified.

The rearrangement uses TRBV9 and TRBJ2-1; checking the TCRdb D call of TRBD2 is not possible without DNA. Sequencing used naive CXCR3+ CD8+ T cells from blood. Noted subset: CD45RO-CCR7+CD27+CD95- naive CD8+ T cells expressing CXCR3 (TNR3+). This TCR derives from a human donor in good health. Some clones in this sample may be carry-over from other donors' samples. CDR3: CASSVAGGRPSGSYNEQFF.